The text below deals with one TCR beta chain. The germline V gene has CDR1 KGHSH and CDR2 LQKENI. The trim removed 5 bases at V and 3 bases at J, leaving 9 bases unmatched. The CDR3 spans 15 residues. These data come from a study of blood T cell repertoires in COVID-19. Libraries were prepared by immunoSEQ multiplex PCR; TCRdb keeps only in-frame clonotypes and omits some of them. In the table there are roughly 270,000 clones, approximately 82% of which are singletons. Participants classified as exposed had met a COVID-19 case within 2 weeks before study entry. Sequencing used PBMCs or T cells enriched from blood (not recorded which). The chain couples TRBV18 to TRBJ2-5, with 7 bases identical to TRBD2. This sequence originates from a man in his forties who had been exposed to COVID-19. The CDR3 loop reads CASSNAGETEETQYF. In nucleotides, the CDR3 is TGTGCCAGCTCAAACGCGGGGGAAACCGAAGAGACCCAGTACTTC.